Below, 23 T cell receptor beta chains from the same sample are listed, as sequenced in a study of blood T cell repertoires in COVID-19. Clones were sequenced by immunoSEQ multiplex PCR, and TCRdb holds only the in-frame ones, with some missing. The table lists 300,000 to 400,000 clones, roughly 87% of them singletons. Input material: PBMCs or T cells enriched from blood (not recorded which). Receptors were obtained from a woman in her twenties or thirties who had recovered from COVID-19.

The chain has TRBV28 and TRBJ1-2, with D perhaps TRBD1 (5 bases). The CDR3 runs to 14 residues. V shed 4 bases and J shed 5 bases, with 14 bases lying between them. Germline lookup yields CDR1 MDHEN and CDR2 SYDVKM. CDR3 sequence: CASSYPGGWYGYTF. The DNA of the CDR3 is TGTGCCAGCAGTTACCCGGGGGGATGGTATGGCTACACCTTC.

This clone was observed once. The CDR3 region is CASSSGLALDTQYF. The CDR3 DNA reads as TGTGCCAGCAGCTCAGGACTAGCTCTAGATACGCAGTATTTT. The gene calls are TRBV9 and TRBJ2-3, with 8 nucleotides matching TRBD2. The V and J ends lost 4 bases and 5 bases, in that order; junction bases with no gene match: 6. From germline, CDR1 is SGDLS and CDR2 YYNGEE. The CDR3 loop spans 14 amino acids.

The chain links TRBV9 to TRBJ1-2; D is uncertain. CDR3 length: 14 residues. Germline-derived CDR1 and CDR2 are SGDLS and YYNGEE. V was trimmed by 4 bases and J by 4 bases, leaving 14 bases between them. The CDR3 sequence is CASSFRSSGYGYTF. CDR3 DNA: TGTGCCAGCAGCTTCCGGTCCTCTGGCTATGGCTACACCTTC. Filled out from reference TRBV9 and TRBJ1-2, the complete variable domain reads DSGVTQTPKHLITATGQRVTLRCSPRSGDLSVYWYQQSLDQGLQFLIQYYNGEERAKGNILERFSAQQFPDLHSELNLSSLELGDSALYFCASSFRSSGYGYTFGSGTRLTVV.

V usage is TRBV5-6 and J usage is TRBJ2-1; tentative D call: TRBD2 (7 bases). The ends were cut back, 6 bases at V and 7 bases at J, with 17 bases in the middle. This CDR3 has 14 residues. Germline values: CDR1 SGHDT, CDR2 YYEEEE. The CDR3 DNA is TGTGCCAGCACCACGTGGGGGGGCCGTAATGAGCAGTTCTTC. Its translation: CASTTWGGRNEQFF.

This chain uses TRBV18 with TRBJ1-6; maybe TRBD1 (6 bases). The CDR3 covers 14 residues. Trimming stripped 3 bases from V and 6 bases from J, with 9 bases between. CDR1 and CDR2 from the germline V gene are KGHSH and LQKENI. CDR3 residues: CASSPTGTNSPLHF. DNA of the CDR3: TGTGCCAGCTCACCTACAGGGACTAATTCACCCCTCCACTTT.

The V call is TRBV5-1, the J call TRBJ2-5, with D possibly being TRBD1 (6 bases). Trimming shortened V by 0 bases and J by 4 bases, and 13 bases separated the two germline ends. The CDR3 is 15 residues long. Germline assignment: CDR1 SGHRS and CDR2 YFSETQ. Here the CDR3 DNA reads TGCGCCAGCAGCTTGGGGGCAGGGGCAGCAGAGACCCAGTACTTC. Translation: CASSLGAGAAETQYF.

The chain uses TRBV19 and TRBJ1-6; TRBD1 matches 8 bases. This CDR3 is built from 15 residues. CDR1 and CDR2 (germline): LNHDA, SQIVND (reference sequence). The V gene end was trimmed by 5 bases and the J gene end by 9 bases; junction bases not matched to a gene: 9. The chain's CDR3 is CASSGRTGMVSPLHF. CDR3 sequence (DNA): TGTGCCAGTAGTGGCAGGACAGGGATGGTTTCACCCCTCCACTTT.

The rearrangement uses TRBV5-1 and TRBJ1-1, with TRBD1 matching 8 bases. CDR3 length: 16 residues. CDR1 and CDR2 (germline): SGHRS, YFSETQ. The V gene end was trimmed by 4 bases and the J gene end by 3 bases; junction bases not matched to a gene: 11. CDR3 protein: CASSTTGAAVYTEAFF. In DNA form, the CDR3 reads TGCGCCAGCAGCACGACAGGGGCCGCCGTTTACACTGAAGCTTTCTTT.

The chain uses TRBV30 and TRBJ1-2; D gene unclear. V was trimmed by 2 bases and J by 4 bases, leaving 14 bases between them. This CDR3 has 14 residues. CDR1 is GTSNPN and CDR2 is SVGIG in the germline V gene (reference sequence). The CDR3 bases are TGTGCCTGGAGTTCTCCGGGAGCTATCTATGGCTACACCTTC. Protein product: CAWSSPGAIYGYTF.

Regarding this clone: The same CDR3 can be traced to other DNA sequences in this sample. The rearrangement links TRBV5-1 to TRBJ1-6; 9 bases agree with TRBD1. The CDR3 extends over 14 amino acids. The germline V gene has CDR1 SGHRS and CDR2 YFSETQ. Losses at the gene ends were 5 bases for V and 10 bases for J; bases not matched to a gene: 7. The CDR3 region is CASSSGQGNSPLHF. In nucleotides, the CDR3 is TGCGCCAGCAGTTCGGGACAGGGTAACTCACCCCTCCACTTT.

The chain is built from TRBV19 and TRBJ1-1; 8 bases map to TRBD1. Per the germline V gene, CDR1 is LNHDA and CDR2 is SQIVND (reference sequence). The CDR3 consists of 16 residues. Trimming at V came to 1 base and at J to 6 bases, leaving 10 bases not matched to a gene. CDR3 in amino acids: CASSIGQGIGAPEAFF. The CDR3 DNA follows: TGTGCCAGTAGTATAGGACAGGGGATTGGGGCCCCTGAAGCTTTCTTT.

The CDR3 sequence: CASSESAGAGPGNTIYF. DNA of the CDR3: TGTGCCAGCAGTGAAAGCGCGGGTGCAGGTCCTGGAAACACCATATATTTT. V and J are TRBV6-1 and TRBJ1-3; no clear D. The CDR3 has 17 amino acids. Trimming took off 2 bases at V and 2 bases at J, with 16 bases between the two ends. The germline CDR1 and CDR2 sequences are MNHNS and SASEGT.

This chain connects TRBV30 to TRBJ2-6; a weak D match, TRBD2 (5 bases). Germline V CDR1 and CDR2: GTSNPN, SVGIG (reference sequence). V gave up 2 bases and J gave up 0 bases, with 11 bases separating them. This CDR3 region has 16 residues. CDR3 amino acids: CAWSQVGNSGANVLTF. DNA for the CDR3: TGTGCCTGGAGTCAAGTCGGGAACTCTGGGGCCAACGTCCTGACTTTC.

The chain links TRBV5-4 to TRBJ2-5; 7 bases fit TRBD2. The germline gives CDR1 SGHNT, CDR2 YYREEE (reference sequence). The CDR3 spans 15 residues. Trimming cost V 3 bases and J 5 bases; bases outside gene matches: 10. The CDR3 is CASSSRQRGQETQYF. The DNA of the CDR3 is TGTGCCAGCAGCTCCAGACAGCGGGGCCAGGAGACCCAGTACTTC.

The genes are TRBV6-4 and TRBJ2-1, with 14 nucleotides matching TRBD2. Germline CDR1 MRHNA, CDR2 SNTAGT. Trimming took 4 bases from V and 7 from J; bases not matched to a gene: 3. This CDR3 has 15 residues. CDR3: CASSGTSGGFNEQFF. CDR3 nucleotide sequence: TGTGCCAGCAGTGGGACTAGCGGGGGGTTTAATGAGCAGTTCTTC.

This chain connects TRBV5-1 to TRBJ1-3, with 7 bases that match TRBD1. CDR3 length equals 15 residues. The germline V gene has CDR1 SGHRS and CDR2 YFSETQ. Unmatched junction bases numbered 6, after V lost 4 bases and J lost 2 bases. The CDR3 loop reads CASSGGQGAGNTIYF. CDR3 DNA sequence: TGCGCCAGCAGCGGAGGCCAGGGGGCTGGAAACACCATATATTTT. Based on the CDR3 plus reference TRBV5-1 and TRBJ1-3, the full variable domain is KAGVTQTPRYLIKTRGQQVTLSCSPISGHRSVSWYQQTPGQGLQFLFEYFSETQRNKGNFPGRFSGRQFSNSRSEMNVSTLELGDSALYLCASSGGQGAGNTIYFGEGSWLTVV.

J is TRBJ2-7 and V is TRBV9, with TRBD1 as a possible D gene (6 bases). This CDR3 is 14 amino acids long. Germline V gene lookup returns CDR1 SGDLS and CDR2 YYNGEE. V was shortened by 0 bases and J by 4 bases, with 11 bases between the two germline ends. The CDR3 nucleotides read TGTGCCAGCAGCGTAGGGACAGTTTCTTACGAGCAGTACTTC. Protein: CASSVGTVSYEQYF. The full variable domain, completed using reference TRBV9 and TRBJ2-7, is DSGVTQTPKHLITATGQRVTLRCSPRSGDLSVYWYQQSLDQGLQFLIQYYNGEERAKGNILERFSAQQFPDLHSELNLSSLELGDSALYFCASSVGTVSYEQYFGPGTRLTVT.

This clone was detected a few times. The V gene is TRBV7-8, the J gene TRBJ2-3; 10 bases match TRBD1. V was clipped by 5 bases and J by 11 bases; unmatched bases: 13. The CDR3 totals 15 residues. CDR1 SGHVS and CDR2 FQNEAQ come from the germline V gene. The chain's CDR3 is CASSGPGQGFRRQYF. In nucleotides, the CDR3 is TGTGCCAGCAGCGGGCCGGGACAGGGGTTTCGCCGGCAGTATTTT.

Here the CDR3 DNA reads TGTGCCACCAGTGATTGGAAAGGACAGGGGGCTGAAGAGCAGTACTTC. Protein product: CATSDWKGQGAEEQYF. This rearrangement joins TRBV24-1 to TRBJ2-7, with TRBD1 matching over 11 bases. Germline V gene data show CDR1 as KGHDR and CDR2 as SFDVKD. The CDR3 loop spans 16 amino acids. V trimming: 2 bases; J trimming: 7 bases; junction bases outside the gene matches: 9.

J is TRBJ2-2 and V is TRBV7-2, with D perhaps TRBD2 (5 bases). Between the trimmed V and J ends, which lost 0 bases and 7 bases, there was a span of 9 bases. The CDR3 has 14 residues. The germline gives CDR1 SGHTA, CDR2 FQGNSA. Written as DNA, the CDR3 is TGTGCCAGCAGCTTAGCGCGAGGACTCGGGGAGCTGTTTTTT. Protein sequence: CASSLARGLGELFF.

The V and J genes are TRBV9 and TRBJ2-2; 9 nucleotides match TRBD2. The ends lost 3 bases at V and 0 bases at J; junction bases unmatched: 0. This CDR3 is 15 amino acids long. Germline lookup yields CDR1 SGDLS and CDR2 YYNGEE. The CDR3 bases are TGTGCCAGCAGCGGACTAGCGGCGAACACCGGGGAGCTGTTTTTT. It encodes CASSGLAANTGELFF. The full variable domain, its missing parts supplied by reference TRBV9 and TRBJ2-2, is DSGVTQTPKHLITATGQRVTLRCSPRSGDLSVYWYQQSLDQGLQFLIQYYNGEERAKGNILERFSAQQFPDLHSELNLSSLELGDSALYFCASSGLAANTGELFFGEGSRLTVL.

The genes are TRBV19 and TRBJ2-7; possibly TRBD1 for D (6 bases). The CDR3 consists of 13 residues. Germline loops: CDR1 LNHDA, CDR2 SQIVND (reference sequence). V shed 6 bases and J shed 3 bases, with 12 bases lying between them. CDR3 nucleotide sequence: TGTGCCAGTAGGTCTACAGGGTACTACGAGCAGTACTTC. As protein: CASRSTGYYEQYF. The full variable domain, rest sourced from reference TRBV19 and TRBJ2-7, is DGGITQSPKYLFRKEGQNVTLSCEQNLNHDAMYWYRQDPGQGLRLIYYSQIVNDFQKGDIAEGYSVSREKKESFPLTVTSAQKNPTAFYLCASRSTGYYEQYFGPGTRLTVT.

CDR3 sequence reads: CASSRNPGQGAKEQYF. The CDR3 DNA sequence: TGTGCCAGCAGCAGAAATCCGGGACAGGGGGCGAAAGAGCAGTACTTC. The V call is TRBV21-1, the J call TRBJ2-7; the table's D call TRBD1 went unverified against the DNA. TRBV21-1 is reported as a pseudogene. The CDR3 contains 16 residues.